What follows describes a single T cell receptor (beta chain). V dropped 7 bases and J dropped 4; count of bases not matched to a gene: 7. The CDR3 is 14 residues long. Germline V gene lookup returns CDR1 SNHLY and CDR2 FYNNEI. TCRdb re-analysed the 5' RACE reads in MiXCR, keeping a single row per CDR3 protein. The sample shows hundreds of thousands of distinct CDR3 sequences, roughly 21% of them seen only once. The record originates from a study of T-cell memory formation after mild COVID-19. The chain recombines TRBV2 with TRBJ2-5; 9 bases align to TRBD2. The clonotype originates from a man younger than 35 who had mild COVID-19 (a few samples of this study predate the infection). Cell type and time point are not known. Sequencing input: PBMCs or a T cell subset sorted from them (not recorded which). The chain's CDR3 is CASTPGLATETQYF. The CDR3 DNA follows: TGTGCCAGCACCCCGGGACTAGCCACAGAGACCCAGTACTTC.